A single sample gave rise to the 2 T cell receptor beta chains below, sequenced in a study of blood T cell repertoires in COVID-19 (dated by TCRdb to the early 2020s). Libraries came from the immunoSEQ multiplex PCR assay. TCRdb's version of the immuneACCESS table is confined to in-frame rearrangements and falls short of the full clone set. An unresolved V gene accounts for under half of the shortfall where checked; the remainder is of unknown origin. The sample yields about 270,000 clones; about nine tenths were counted once. 2.3% of the sample belongs to the ten largest clones. The sample taken for sequencing was PBMCs or T cells enriched from blood (not recorded which). Receptor source: a woman aged 40 to 50 with acute COVID-19.

The CDR3 nucleotides read TGTGCCAGCAGTTTCGGGACTAGCGGTCACAATGAGCAGTTCTTC. Its translation: CASSFGTSGHNEQFF. The chain combines TRBV28 with TRBJ2-1; 11 positions match TRBD2. There are 15 residues in the CDR3. V was clipped by 3 bases and J by 5 bases; unmatched bases: 3. Germline V gives CDR1 MDHEN, CDR2 SYDVKM.

This chain links TRBV19 with TRBJ2-2; 10 nucleotides align to TRBD1. CDR1 and CDR2 from the germline V gene are LNHDA and SQIVND (reference sequence). The length of the CDR3 is 18 residues. V lost 2 bases and J lost 7; bases outside the gene matches: 13. The CDR3 sequence is CASSISGIRQGASGELFF. The CDR3 coding sequence is TGTGCCAGTAGTATATCAGGGATCCGACAGGGGGCGAGCGGGGAGCTGTTTTTT.